The T cell receptor (beta chain) described here comes from a study of T cell responses to AZD1222 COVID-19 vaccine. Overall study context: Both about-4-week and about-12-week second-dose recipients were combined.

The protocol was immunoSEQ multiplex PCR, while the TCRdb copy is restricted to in-frame clones and leaves out a portion. The sample lists some 130,000 clones; around nine tenths were seen once. Study observations and caveats: Possibly, clonal diversity was underestimated; donors were largely white British and included more females. Dominant CD4 TCR responses targeted spike regions 160-218 and 743-854. Only five or six AZD1222 recipients were seropositive at baseline.

CDR3 length: 13 residues. Between the trimmed V and J ends, which lost 2 bases and 0 bases, there was a span of 5 bases. Germline V lookup: CDR1 SGHRS, CDR2 YFSETQ. In the case of this clone: Its specificity is unknown.

The sequencing used peripheral blood, collected on day 0 of AZD1222 vaccination. The J gene is TRBJ1-1, the V gene TRBV5-1; D is unclear. This sequence originates from an adult in good health. The CDR3 region is CASSFALNTEAFF. In DNA form, the CDR3 reads TGCGCCAGCAGCTTTGCCCTGAACACTGAAGCTTTCTTT.